These T cell receptor beta chains were read from a single sample in a study of cytomegalovirus exposure and HLA in healthy donors. Using immunoSEQ multiplex PCR, the repertoire was profiled, and TCRdb retains in-frame clones only, with some absent. The sample shows about 94,000 clones, over 65% of them seen only once. The specimen sequenced was PBMCs. These receptor sequences come from a woman aged 60-70 years in good health and CMV-seronegative. Both conserved end residues are part of each CDR3. Each record gives: J gene, clone size, V gene, D gene, CDR3 protein, CDR3 DNA. The D gene is left open where the match is weak. Some rows mark clone size as missing; the rest say once, few, many or name a class of expanded clone.

TRBJ1-1	NA	TRBV15	TRBD1	CATSRASGQGAFRTEAFF	TGTGCCACCAGCAGGGCTTCAGGACAGGGGGCGTTTCGCACTGAAGCTTTCTTT
TRBJ1-1	NA	TRBV5-1	NA	CASSLVGGGGFITEAFF	TGCGCCAGCAGCTTGGTAGGAGGCGGGGGGTTTATCACTGAAGCTTTCTTT
TRBJ2-5	NA	TRBV30	TRBD2	CAWSRTSGGWETQYF	TGTGCCTGGAGTCGGACTAGCGGGGGGTGGGAGACCCAGTACTTC
TRBJ2-3	NA	TRBV19	TRBD2	CASSGDRTDTQYF	TGTGCCAGCAGCGGGGACCGCACAGATACGCAGTATTTT
TRBJ1-1	NA	TRBV19	NA	CASTQVGKMNTEAFF	TGTGCCAGTACCCAGGTAGGCAAGATGAACACTGAAGCTTTCTTT
TRBJ1-1	NA	TRBV5-1	NA	CASSPTENTEAFF	TGCGCCAGCAGCCCCACAGAGAACACTGAAGCTTTCTTT
TRBJ2-1	NA	TRBV9	TRBD1	CASSAGGHEQFF	TGTGCCAGCAGCGCAGGGGGCCATGAGCAGTTCTTC
TRBJ1-1	NA	TRBV4-3	NA	CASSQGLEAFF	TGCGCCAGCAGCCAAGGTCTTGAAGCTTTCTTT
TRBJ1-1	NA	TRBV19	TRBD1	CASSTTGTGGPEAFF	TGTGCCAGTAGTACGACCGGGACAGGGGGCCCTGAAGCTTTCTTT
TRBJ2-1	once	TRBV30	NA	CAWRESRVVF	TGTGCCTGGAGGGAGAGCCGTGTGGTCTTC
TRBJ2-1	once	TRBV7-2	TRBD2	CASTPGTSGGREFF	TGTGCCAGCACCCCTGGGACTAGCGGGGGGCGAGAGTTCTTC
TRBJ1-5	NA	TRBV19	NA	CASSIGGQPQHF	TGTGCCAGTAGTATTGGAGGACAGCCCCAGCATTTT
TRBJ1-1	NA	TRBV19	NA	CASSRQPNTEAFF	TGTGCCAGTAGTCGACAGCCGAACACTGAAGCTTTCTTT
TRBJ2-7	NA	TRBV4-1	NA	CASSPQGSYEQYF	TGCGCCAGCAGCCCACAGGGTTCCTACGAGCAGTACTTC
TRBJ2-1	few	TRBV9	TRBD2	CASSVVGGRRFYNEQFF	TGTGCCAGCAGCGTAGTTGGCGGGAGACGCTTCTACAATGAGCAGTTCTTC
TRBJ1-1	NA	TRBV13	TRBD1	CASSPKSETGEGVNTEAFF	TGTGCCAGCAGCCCTAAATCTGAGACAGGGGAGGGTGTGAACACTGAAGCTTTCTTT
TRBJ1-5	NA	TRBV28	NA	CASKTGNQPQHF	TGTGCCAGCAAAACCGGGAATCAGCCCCAGCATTTT
TRBJ1-1	NA	TRBV7-2	NA	CASSLDRGRAEAFF	TGTGCCAGCAGCTTAGATCGGGGAAGGGCTGAAGCTTTCTTT
TRBJ1-5	NA	TRBV19	NA	CASSISQGEWSAQPQHF	TGTGCCAGTAGTATCTCTCAGGGTGAGTGGTCGGCTCAGCCCCAGCATTTT
TRBJ1-6	NA	TRBV7-8	NA	CASSSREMVELNNSPLHF	TGTGCCAGCAGCTCCCGAGAGATGGTAGAACTAAACAATTCACCCCTCCACTTT
TRBJ2-1	NA	TRBV10-3	TRBD2	CAISERGGGNEQFF	TGTGCCATCAGTGAGAGAGGCGGGGGTAATGAGCAGTTCTTC
TRBJ2-5	NA	TRBV27	TRBD2	CASSPRTSGRRETQYF	TGTGCCAGCAGTCCCCGGACTAGCGGGAGGAGGGAGACCCAGTACTTC
TRBJ1-5	few	TRBV5-6	NA	CASSLGGGADNQPQHF	TGTGCCAGCAGCTTAGGTGGGGGCGCGGACAATCAGCCCCAGCATTTT
TRBJ2-1	NA	TRBV11-3	NA	CASSPGQPYNEQFF	TGTGCCAGCAGCCCCGGACAGCCTTACAATGAGCAGTTCTTC
TRBJ1-1	NA	TRBV5-1	NA	CASAGDTEAFF	TGCGCCAGCGCGGGGGACACTGAAGCTTTCTTT
TRBJ1-3	few	TRBV28	NA	CASWPGSGNTIYF	TGTGCCAGCTGGCCAGGGTCTGGAAACACCATATATTTT
TRBJ1-2	NA	TRBV27	NA	CASSFGTDKTYGYTF	TGTGCCAGCAGTTTTGGTACCGACAAAACCTATGGCTACACCTTC
TRBJ1-5	once	TRBV7-2	TRBD1	CASSPDRVLQPQHF	TGTGCCAGCAGCCCGGACAGGGTACTTCAGCCCCAGCATTTT
TRBJ2-5	NA	TRBV6-6	TRBD2	CASTPGSGGAETQYF	TGTGCCAGCACCCCCGGGAGCGGGGGGGCGGAGACCCAGTACTTC
TRBJ1-2	once	TRBV12-1	NA	CASSPRRITIGYTF	TGTGCCAGCAGTCCTCGGCGGATTACGATTGGCTACACCTTC
TRBJ1-1	few	TRBV9	TRBD1	CASSAGQGAVQAFF	TGTGCCAGCAGCGCCGGACAGGGGGCGGTTCAAGCTTTCTTT
TRBJ2-7	NA	TRBV6-5	NA	CASSIDTGATYEQYF	TGTGCCAGCAGTATAGATACAGGCGCGACCTACGAGCAGTACTTC
TRBJ2-2	NA	TRBV5-1	TRBD1	CASRRQGAGAGELFF	TGCGCCAGCAGACGACAGGGGGCGGGCGCCGGGGAGCTGTTTTTT
TRBJ1-2	NA	TRBV4-3	TRBD1	CASSQDRRGIVGYTF	TGCGCCAGCAGCCAAGATCGCAGGGGGATCGTTGGCTACACCTTC
TRBJ1-2	NA	TRBV5-1	TRBD1	CASSRGQESLGYGYTF	TGCGCCAGCAGCAGAGGACAGGAGTCGTTGGGCTATGGCTACACCTTC
TRBJ2-7	few	TRBV19	TRBD1	CASSGQGTPYEQYF	TGTGCCAGTAGTGGACAGGGAACCCCCTACGAGCAGTACTTC
TRBJ1-2	NA	TRBV28	NA	CASSLSQVYGYTF	TGTGCCAGCAGTTTAAGTCAGGTCTATGGCTACACCTTC
TRBJ2-7	NA	TRBV15	NA	CATSRDVAIEQYF	TGTGCCACCAGCAGAGATGTAGCGATCGAGCAGTACTTC
TRBJ1-1	once	TRBV7-9	NA	CASSSGTEAFF	TGTGCCAGCAGCTCCGGCACTGAAGCTTTCTTT
TRBJ2-1	NA	TRBV5-4	TRBD2	CASRLAGASGEQFF	TGTGCCAGCAGACTAGCGGGAGCCTCGGGTGAGCAGTTCTTC
TRBJ1-2	NA	TRBV18	TRBD1	CASLPGTDYGYTF	TGTGCCAGCTTACCCGGGACAGACTATGGCTACACCTTC
TRBJ1-5	NA	TRBV6-5	NA	CASSTLHRGNQPQHF	TGTGCCAGCAGTACACTACACCGCGGCAATCAGCCCCAGCATTTT
TRBJ1-1	NA	TRBV7-2	NA	CASSLVRGDTEAFF	TGTGCCAGCAGCTTAGTGCGGGGGGACACTGAAGCTTTCTTT
TRBJ1-1	NA	TRBV28	NA	CASNNGGGNTEAFF	TGTGCCAGCAACAATGGGGGGGGGAACACTGAAGCTTTCTTT
TRBJ1-5	few	TRBV6-6	TRBD1	CASSLQGNKQPQHF	TGTGCCAGCAGTCTACAGGGGAACAAGCAGCCCCAGCATTTT